The clone carrying this TCR beta chain has only a few counts. Its antigen is undetermined. The V and J ends lost 6 bases and 3 bases, in that order; junction bases with no gene match: 4. The germline V gene encodes CDR1 MNHNS and CDR2 SASEGT. The CDR3 consists of 13 residues. The data stem from a study of vaccination and CD4 T cells after COVID-19. Study-wide results and caveats: Spike mono-reactive status applied to 304 of 307 vaccine-specific clones in convalescent patients.

The sample's treatment: roughly ten-day PBMC culture with coronavirus spike peptide pools or control peptides (ViraFEST assay). Sequencing of the DNA from cultured CD4+ T cells was carried out with the Oncomine TCR Beta short-read assay. The source of extracted genomic DNA was cultured CD4+ T cells. TCRdb re-called the PCR reads with MiXCR, one entry per CDR3 protein. The table records about 4,800 distinct CDR3 sequences, approximately 20% of them present only once. The source material was CD4+ T cells from blood, cultured in vitro. The genes are TRBV6-1 and TRBJ2-7; the match to TRBD1 covers 8 bases. This receptor was obtained from a human donor who had recovered from COVID-19. The CDR3 loop is CASRGTGGYEQYF. The CDR3 nucleotides read TGTGCCAGCAGGGGGACAGGCGGCTACGAGCAGTACTTC.